The T cell receptor (beta chain) described here comes from a study of blood T cell repertoires in COVID-19. Study-wide context: The origin of the acute and convalescent COVID-19 samples was the United States, Italy and Spain. PBMCs, B-cell-depleted T cells, or T cells provided the cDNA or gDNA that made up the material.

Per the study methods: Estimated nucleated cell counts came from reference gene primer amplification. The protocol was immunoSEQ multiplex PCR, while the TCRdb copy is restricted to in-frame clones and leaves out a portion. V, J and clone size are taken as reported in that table, and D and trimming were inferred from the DNA itself. The sample includes some 83,000 clones, about nine tenths of them seen just once. Specimen: peripheral blood. This receptor was identified in a man between 60 and 75 years old with acute or convalescent COVID-19.

CDR3 DNA: TGTGCCAGCAGCCCGACAGGGGGAAAAGGCTATGGCTACACCTTC. As protein: CASSPTGGKGYGYTF. This chain joins TRBV7-7 and TRBJ1-2, with 9 positions matching TRBD1. Germline V gene lookup returns CDR1 SSHAT and CDR2 FNYEAQ (reference sequence). V was clipped by 5 bases and J by 4 bases; unmatched bases: 8. This CDR3 region has 15 residues.